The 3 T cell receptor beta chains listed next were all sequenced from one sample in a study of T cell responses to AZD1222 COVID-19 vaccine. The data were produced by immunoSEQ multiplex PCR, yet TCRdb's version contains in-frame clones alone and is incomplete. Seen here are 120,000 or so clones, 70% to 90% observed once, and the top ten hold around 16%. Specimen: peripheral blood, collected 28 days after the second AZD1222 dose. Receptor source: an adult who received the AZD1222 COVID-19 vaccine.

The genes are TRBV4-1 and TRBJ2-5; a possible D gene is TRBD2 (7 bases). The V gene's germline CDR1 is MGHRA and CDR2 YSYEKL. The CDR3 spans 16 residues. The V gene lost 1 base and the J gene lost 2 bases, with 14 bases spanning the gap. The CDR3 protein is CASSQGSGGLQETQYF. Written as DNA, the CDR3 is TGCGCCAGCAGCCAAGGGTCGGGGGGCCTTCAAGAGACCCAGTACTTC.

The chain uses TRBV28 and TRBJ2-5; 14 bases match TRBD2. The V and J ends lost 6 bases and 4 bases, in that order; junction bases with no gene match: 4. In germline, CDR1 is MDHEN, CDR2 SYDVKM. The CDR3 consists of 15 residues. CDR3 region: CASSPGLAGVETQYF. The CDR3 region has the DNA TGTGCCAGCAGCCCGGGACTAGCGGGAGTAGAGACCCAGTACTTC.

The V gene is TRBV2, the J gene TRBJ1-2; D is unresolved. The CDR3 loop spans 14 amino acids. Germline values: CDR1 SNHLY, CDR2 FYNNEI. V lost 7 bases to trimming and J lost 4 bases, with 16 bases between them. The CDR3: CASTWAGHSYGYTF. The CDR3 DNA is TGTGCCAGCACGTGGGCTGGGCACTCCTATGGCTACACCTTC.